This passage covers 17 T cell receptor beta chains from one sample sequenced in a study of CD8 T cells in Susac syndrome. Random hexamers were used to reverse transcribe roughly 0.45 to 1 ug of RNA. TCRdb re-called the immunoSEQ multiplex PCR reads through MiXCR, storing one row per CDR3 protein. This table has about 180,000 distinct CDR3 sequences, roughly 96% appearing once. Sample: CD8+ T cells from PBMCs. Receptors were obtained from a human donor with multiple sclerosis.

The gene calls are TRBV20-1 and TRBJ2-7, with D unresolved. Germline V lookup: CDR1 DFQATT, CDR2 SNEGSKA (reference sequence). The CDR3 is 15 residues long. V was shortened by 5 bases and J by 1 base, with 18 bases between the two germline ends. The CDR3 sequence: CSADAVESGSYEQYF. The CDR3 DNA sequence: TGCAGTGCTGACGCTGTGGAGAGTGGATCCTACGAGCAGTACTTC.

Here the CDR3 reads CAYKAGVADTQYF. DNA for the CDR3: TGTGCGTACAAAGCGGGAGTCGCAGATACGCAGTATTTT. The V and J genes are TRBV30 and TRBJ2-3; 8 bases agree with TRBD2. Germline lookup yields CDR1 GTSNPN and CDR2 SVGIG (reference sequence). The CDR3 is 13 residues long.

V is TRBV7-6 and J is TRBJ2-5, with no clear D. The CDR3 sequence is 13 residues long. The germline V and J ends were trimmed by 8 bases and 3 bases, with 13 bases remaining between them. The germline V gene has CDR1 SGHVS and CDR2 FNYEAQ. The chain's CDR3 is CASGDLLEETQYF. CDR3 DNA: TGTGCCAGCGGCGACCTTTTGGAAGAGACCCAGTACTTC. The full variable domain, rest sourced from reference TRBV7-6 and TRBJ2-5, is GAGVSQSPRYKVTKRGQDVALRCDPISGHVSLYWYRQALGQGPEFLTYFNYEAQQDKSGLPNDRFSAERPEGSISTLTIQRTEQRDSAMYRCASGDLLEETQYFGPGTRLLVL.

The chain is built from TRBV10-3 and TRBJ2-7; TRBD1 matches 7 bases. The CDR3 length is 12 residues. The V and J ends lost 8 bases and 0 bases, in that order; junction bases with no gene match: 1. Germline CDR1 and CDR2: ENHRY and SYGVKD. CDR3 bases: TGTGCCATCCGGGACAGCTCCTACGAGCAGTACTTC. This sequence encodes CAIRDSSYEQYF.

This chain connects TRBV27 to TRBJ2-1, with 7 bases fitting TRBD1. Losses at the gene ends were 3 bases for V and 8 bases for J; bases not matched to a gene: 7. The CDR3 is 14 amino acids. Germline-derived CDR1 and CDR2 are MNHEY and SMNVEV (reference sequence). The CDR3 is CASSFGTAGDEQFF. CDR3 nucleotide sequence: TGTGCCAGCAGTTTTGGGACAGCTGGAGATGAGCAGTTCTTC.

CDR3 protein: CASSQGQAYEQYF. CDR3 DNA: TGTGCCAGCAGCCAAGGACAGGCCTACGAGCAGTACTTC. The rearrangement links TRBV3-1 to TRBJ2-7, with D possibly TRBD1 on 6 matching bases. This CDR3 contains 13 residues. CDR1 LGHDT and CDR2 YNNKEL come from the germline V gene (reference sequence). V lost 1 base, J lost 2 bases, and 6 bases lay in between.

This chain connects TRBV9 to TRBJ2-7, with 8 bases identical to TRBD1. Germline trimming cut 3 bases from V and 2 bases from J; bases unmatched to any gene: 7. CDR1 is SGDLS and CDR2 is YYNGEE in the germline V gene. The CDR3 covers 15 residues. CDR3 residues: CASSATGQVPYEQYF. In nucleotides, the CDR3 is TGTGCCAGCAGCGCCACGGGACAGGTTCCCTACGAGCAGTACTTC.

This chain uses TRBV15 with TRBJ2-7; D gene uncertain. The CDR3 is 13 amino acids. Trimming removed 8 bases from V and 6 bases from J, with 17 bases in between. Germline CDR1 is LNHNV and CDR2 is YYDKDF (reference sequence). The CDR3 DNA reads TGTGCCACCGCCTGGACCGTCAGTGGCGAGCAGTACTTC. Protein: CATAWTVSGEQYF. The full variable domain, rest sourced from reference TRBV15 and TRBJ2-7, is DAMVIQNPRYQVTQFGKPVTLSCSQTLNHNVMYWYQQKSSQAPKLLFHYYDKDFNNEADTPDNFQSRRPNTSFCFLDIRSPGLGDTAMYLCATAWTVSGEQYFGPGTRLTVT.

The chain employs TRBV30 and TRBJ2-7; perhaps D is TRBD1 or TRBD2 (5 bases each). Germline values: CDR1 GTSNPN, CDR2 SVGIG (reference sequence). The CDR3 totals 16 residues. The V end lost 0 bases, the J end lost 6 bases, and 21 bases lay between the germline ends. The CDR3 sequence is CAWSVRAYGKRGEQYF. The CDR3, as DNA: TGTGCCTGGAGTGTAAGGGCCTACGGGAAAAGGGGCGAGCAGTACTTC.

This rearrangement joins TRBV6-5 to TRBJ2-7; tentatively, D is TRBD1 (6 bases). This CDR3 has 13 residues. In germline, CDR1 is MNHEY, CDR2 SVGAGI. The V gene lost 5 bases and the J gene lost 4 bases, with 12 bases spanning the gap. Here the CDR3 DNA reads TGTGCCAGCAGTATCGAAGGACAGTACGAGCAGTACTTC. It codes for CASSIEGQYEQYF.

The CDR3 bases are TGCAGTGCTAAGACGGGAGAGACAGATACGCAGTATTTT. Protein product: CSAKTGETDTQYF. The rearrangement uses TRBV20-1 and TRBJ2-3; a weak D match, TRBD2 (6 bases). CDR3 length: 13 amino acids. V lost 4 bases and J 3 bases, leaving 11 bases between the germline ends. CDR1 DFQATT and CDR2 SNEGSKA come from the germline V gene (reference sequence).

CDR3 nucleotides: TGCAGCGTTGCGGACATTCTCTATGGCTACACCTTC. Protein: CSVADILYGYTF. The J gene is TRBJ1-2, the V gene TRBV29-1, with D possibly being TRBD1 (5 bases). Germline V gene sequence: CDR1 SQVTM, CDR2 ANQGSEA. The V gene lost 4 bases and the J gene lost 4 bases, with 10 bases spanning the gap. There are 12 residues in the CDR3.

This chain connects TRBV7-9 to TRBJ2-7, with 8 nucleotides matching TRBD2. The ends lost 5 bases at V and 2 bases at J; junction bases unmatched: 8. This CDR3 has 15 amino acids. Germline assignment: CDR1 SEHNR and CDR2 FQNEAQ (reference sequence). The CDR3, as DNA: TGTGCCAGCAGCAGTGGGGCCGGGGGGGCCTACGAGCAGTACTTC. This sequence encodes CASSSGAGGAYEQYF.

The chain has TRBV9 and TRBJ2-1; tentative D call: TRBD2 (6 bases). Germline lookup yields CDR1 SGDLS and CDR2 YYNGEE. Trimming took 3 bases from V and 12 from J, leaving 22 bases between them. The CDR3 is 15 residues long. The CDR3 DNA sequence: TGTGCCAGCAGCGCCTCCGGGACTGCGACTTTGGGGCAGTTCTTC. Amino acids: CASSASGTATLGQFF. The full variable domain, rest sourced from reference TRBV9 and TRBJ2-1, is DSGVTQTPKHLITATGQRVTLRCSPRSGDLSVYWYQQSLDQGLQFLIQYYNGEERAKGNILERFSAQQFPDLHSELNLSSLELGDSALYFCASSASGTATLGQFFGPGTRLTVL.

The chain couples TRBV29-1 to TRBJ2-3, with D unresolved. The CDR3 length is 12 residues. Germline loops: CDR1 SQVTM, CDR2 ANQGSEA. Trimming removed 4 bases from V and 3 bases from J, with 8 bases in between. CDR3 bases: TGCAGCGTTGGTTGGCGAACAGATACGCAGTATTTT. It is translated as CSVGWRTDTQYF.

This rearrangement joins TRBV5-6 to TRBJ1-2; D not certain. Deletions cut 4 bases from V and 8 bases from J, with 15 bases between. Germline CDR1 and CDR2: SGHDT and YYEEEE. The CDR3 contains 13 residues. CDR3 nucleotides: TGTGCCAGCAGCCCGGGCCCCTCAAAGGGCTACACCTTC. As protein: CASSPGPSKGYTF. Full variable domain (outside the CDR3, taken from reference TRBV5-6 and TRBJ1-2): DAGVTQSPTHLIKTRGQQVTLRCSPKSGHDTVSWYQQALGQGPQFIFQYYEEEERQRGNFPDRFSGHQFPNYSSELNVNALLLGDSALYLCASSPGPSKGYTFGSGTRLTVV.

This chain uses TRBV7-2 with TRBJ2-1; no firm D call. CDR1 and CDR2 from the germline V gene are SGHTA and FQGNSA. V lost 1 base and J lost 5, with 18 bases in between. The CDR3 extends over 17 amino acids. The CDR3 DNA follows: TGTGCCAGCAGCTTAGGGTTCGGGCTAGATCCTCACAATGAGCAGTTCTTC. It specifies CASSLGFGLDPHNEQFF. Full variable domain (rest looked up from reference TRBV7-2 and TRBJ2-1): GAGVSQSPSNKVTEKGKDVELRCDPISGHTALYWYRQSLGQGLEFLIYFQGNSAPDKSGLPSDRFSAERTGGSVSTLTIQRTQQEDSAVYLCASSLGFGLDPHNEQFFGPGTRLTVL.